Sequencing of this T cell receptor (beta chain) was carried out in a study of tumor and adjacent non-tumor tissue in lung cancer. This sample's RNA came from whole unsorted tissue. Chemotherapy-naive patients with new lung cancer underwent thoracic surgery in China, August–November 2014. The CDR3 is 14 residues long, counting both termini. The germline V gene has CDR1 SQVTM and CDR2 ANQGSEA. Regarding this clonotype: The DNA is omitted, as the CDR3 cannot be located on it reliably, and the CDR3 follows TCRdb's listing.

TCRbeta libraries were built with three rounds of nested PCR, modified from ARM-PCR. TCRdb reanalysed the multiplex PCR reads using MiXCR and keeps one entry per CDR3 protein. The profile covers 220,000 or so distinct CDR3 sequences, with about 71% appearing a single time and 20% to 25% taken by the ten largest. The sequenced material came from lung tumor tissue. This receptor was identified in a man in his sixties with non-small cell lung cancer. The V gene is TRBV29-1, the J gene TRBJ1-1; the listed D gene, TRBD1, was not tested against the DNA. CDR3: CSVGVGSGRTEAIF.